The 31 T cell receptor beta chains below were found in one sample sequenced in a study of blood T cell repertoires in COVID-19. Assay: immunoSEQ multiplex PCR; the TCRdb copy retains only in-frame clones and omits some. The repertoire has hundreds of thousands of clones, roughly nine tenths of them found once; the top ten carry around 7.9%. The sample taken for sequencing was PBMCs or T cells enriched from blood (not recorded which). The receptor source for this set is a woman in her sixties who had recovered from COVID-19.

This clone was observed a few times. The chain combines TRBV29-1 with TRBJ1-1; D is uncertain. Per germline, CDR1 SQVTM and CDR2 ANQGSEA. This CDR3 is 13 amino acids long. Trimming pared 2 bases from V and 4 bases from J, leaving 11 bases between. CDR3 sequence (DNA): TGCAGCGTTGAAAAAAGCGGAGGCACTGAAGCTTTCTTT. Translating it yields CSVEKSGGTEAFF. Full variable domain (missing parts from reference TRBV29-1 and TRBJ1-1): SAVISQKPSRDICQRGTSLTIQCQVDSQVTMMFWYRQQPGQSLTLIATANQGSEATYESGFVIDKFPISRPNLTFSTLTVSNMSPEDSSIYLCSVEKSGGTEAFFGQGTRLTVV.

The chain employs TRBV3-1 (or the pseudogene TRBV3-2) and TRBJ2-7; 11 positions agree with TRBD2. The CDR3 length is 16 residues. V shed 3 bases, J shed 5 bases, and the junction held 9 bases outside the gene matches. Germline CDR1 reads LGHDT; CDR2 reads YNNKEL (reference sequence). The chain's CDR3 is CASSHLAGGLLDEQYF. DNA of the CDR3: TGTGCCAGCAGCCACTTAGCGGGGGGGCTGTTGGACGAGCAGTACTTC.

The CDR3, as DNA: TGCGCCAGCAGCTTAGGTGCGGGGGTCGAGCAGTACTTC. The encoded protein is CASSLGAGVEQYF. V usage is TRBV5-1 and J usage is TRBJ2-7; 7 positions agree with TRBD2. The germline CDR1 and CDR2 sequences are SGHRS and YFSETQ. With V trimmed by 2 bases and J by 6 bases, 5 bases remained unmatched. The CDR3 extends over 13 amino acids.

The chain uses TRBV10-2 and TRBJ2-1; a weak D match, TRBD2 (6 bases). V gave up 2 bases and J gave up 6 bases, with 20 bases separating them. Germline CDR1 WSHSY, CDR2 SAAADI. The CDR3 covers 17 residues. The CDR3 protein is CASSEGALWRGGNEQFF. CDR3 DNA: TGCGCCAGCAGTGAGGGGGCGTTGTGGCGGGGCGGCAATGAGCAGTTCTTC.

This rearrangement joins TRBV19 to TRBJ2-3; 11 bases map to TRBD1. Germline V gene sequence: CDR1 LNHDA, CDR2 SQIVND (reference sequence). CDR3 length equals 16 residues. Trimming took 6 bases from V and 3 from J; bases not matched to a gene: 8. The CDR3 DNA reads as TGTGCCAGTAGCCGGGACAGGGGGGCCGTTACAGATACGCAGTATTTT. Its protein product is CASSRDRGAVTDTQYF. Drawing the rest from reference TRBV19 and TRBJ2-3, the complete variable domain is DGGITQSPKYLFRKEGQNVTLSCEQNLNHDAMYWYRQDPGQGLRLIYYSQIVNDFQKGDIAEGYSVSREKKESFPLTVTSAQKNPTAFYLCASSRDRGAVTDTQYFGPGTRLTVL.

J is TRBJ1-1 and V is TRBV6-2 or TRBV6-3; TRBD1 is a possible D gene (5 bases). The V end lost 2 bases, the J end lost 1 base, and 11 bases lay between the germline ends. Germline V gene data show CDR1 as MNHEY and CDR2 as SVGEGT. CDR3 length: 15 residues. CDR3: CASSYGGVGNTEAFF. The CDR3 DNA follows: TGTGCCAGCAGTTACGGAGGGGTCGGGAACACTGAAGCTTTCTTT.

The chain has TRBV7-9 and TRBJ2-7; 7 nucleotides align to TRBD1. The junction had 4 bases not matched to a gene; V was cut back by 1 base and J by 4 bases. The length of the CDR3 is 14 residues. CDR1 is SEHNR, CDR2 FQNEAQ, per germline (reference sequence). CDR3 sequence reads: CASSLGQGRYEQYF. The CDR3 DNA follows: TGTGCCAGCAGCTTAGGACAGGGACGGTACGAGCAGTACTTC.

CDR3 coding DNA: TGTGCCAGCAGTTTAGGGGGGAGCAACACCGGGGAGCTGTTTTTT. It codes for CASSLGGSNTGELFF. The chain joins TRBV28 to TRBJ2-2; D is possibly TRBD2 (6 bases). Germline values: CDR1 MDHEN, CDR2 SYDVKM. Deletions cut 2 bases from V and 2 bases from J, with 9 bases between. The CDR3 loop spans 15 amino acids.

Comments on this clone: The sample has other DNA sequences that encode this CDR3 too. The CDR3 sequence is CASSLGGSEKLFF. The DNA for the CDR3 is TGCGCCAGCAGCTTGGGGGGCTCAGAAAAACTGTTTTTT. The chain is built from TRBV5-1 and TRBJ1-4; tentative D call: TRBD1 (5 bases). CDR1 and CDR2 (germline): SGHRS, YFSETQ. The CDR3 runs 13 residues. V lost 0 bases and J lost 8, with 8 bases in between.

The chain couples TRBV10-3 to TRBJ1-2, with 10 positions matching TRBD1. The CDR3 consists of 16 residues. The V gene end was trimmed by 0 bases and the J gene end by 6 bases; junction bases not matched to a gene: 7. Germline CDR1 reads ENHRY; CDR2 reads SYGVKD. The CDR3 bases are TGTGCCATCAGTGAGTCTCGAGAGGGGACAGGGGATGGCTACACCTTC. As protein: CAISESREGTGDGYTF.

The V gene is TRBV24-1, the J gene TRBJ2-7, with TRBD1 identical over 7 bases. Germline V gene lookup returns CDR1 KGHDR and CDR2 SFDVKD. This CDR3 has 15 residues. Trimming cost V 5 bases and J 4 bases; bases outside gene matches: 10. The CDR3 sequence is CATSAPRDSLYEQYF. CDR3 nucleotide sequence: TGTGCCACCAGTGCCCCCCGGGACAGCTTATACGAGCAGTACTTC.

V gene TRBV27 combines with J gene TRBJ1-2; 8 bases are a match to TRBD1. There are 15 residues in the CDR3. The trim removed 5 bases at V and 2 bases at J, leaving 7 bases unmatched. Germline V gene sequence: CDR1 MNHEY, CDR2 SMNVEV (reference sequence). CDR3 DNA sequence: TGTGCCAGCAGTCCGTACAGGGGGTCGAACTATGGCTACACCTTC. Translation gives CASSPYRGSNYGYTF.

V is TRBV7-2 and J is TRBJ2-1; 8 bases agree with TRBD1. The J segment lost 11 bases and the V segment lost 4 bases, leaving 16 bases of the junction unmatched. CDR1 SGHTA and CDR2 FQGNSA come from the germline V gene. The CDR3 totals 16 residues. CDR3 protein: CASSSRTGSSFGKQFF. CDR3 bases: TGTGCCAGCAGCTCTAGGACAGGGTCTAGTTTCGGTAAGCAGTTCTTC.

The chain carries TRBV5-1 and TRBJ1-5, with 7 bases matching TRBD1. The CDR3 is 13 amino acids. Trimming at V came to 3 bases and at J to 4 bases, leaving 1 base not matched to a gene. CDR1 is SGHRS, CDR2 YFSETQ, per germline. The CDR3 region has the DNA TGCGCCAGCAGCTGGGGACAGAATCAGCCCCAGCATTTT. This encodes CASSWGQNQPQHF.

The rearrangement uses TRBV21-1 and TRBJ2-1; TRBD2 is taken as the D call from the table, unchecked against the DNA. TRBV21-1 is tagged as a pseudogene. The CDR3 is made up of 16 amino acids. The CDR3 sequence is CASSKEASGGDNEQFF. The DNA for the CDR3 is TGTGCCAGCAGCAAAGAGGCTAGCGGGGGGGACAATGAGCAGTTCTTC.

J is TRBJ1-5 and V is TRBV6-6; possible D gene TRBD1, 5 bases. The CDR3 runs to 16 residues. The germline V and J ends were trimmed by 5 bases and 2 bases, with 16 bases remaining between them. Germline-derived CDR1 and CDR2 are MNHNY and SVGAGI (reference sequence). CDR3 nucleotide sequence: TGTGCCAGCAGTACAACACTTCAGGGCCGCAATCAGCCCCAGCATTTT. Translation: CASSTTLQGRNQPQHF.

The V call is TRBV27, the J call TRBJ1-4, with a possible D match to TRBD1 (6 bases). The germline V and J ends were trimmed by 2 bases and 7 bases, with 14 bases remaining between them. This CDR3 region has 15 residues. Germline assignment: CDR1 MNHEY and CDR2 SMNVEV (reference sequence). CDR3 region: CASSLLQGGGEKLFF. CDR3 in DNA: TGTGCCAGCAGTTTACTACAGGGCGGAGGTGAAAAACTGTTTTTT.

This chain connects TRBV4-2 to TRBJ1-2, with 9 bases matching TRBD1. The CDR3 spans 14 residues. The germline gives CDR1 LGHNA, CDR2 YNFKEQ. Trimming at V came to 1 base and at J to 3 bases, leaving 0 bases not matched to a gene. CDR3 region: CASSQGDRDYGYTF. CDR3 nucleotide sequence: TGTGCCAGCAGCCAAGGGGACAGGGACTATGGCTACACCTTC.

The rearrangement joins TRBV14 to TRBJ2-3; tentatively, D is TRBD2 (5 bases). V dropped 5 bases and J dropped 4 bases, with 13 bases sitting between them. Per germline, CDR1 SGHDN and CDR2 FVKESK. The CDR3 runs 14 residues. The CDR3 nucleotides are TGTGCCAGCAGCAAAGGAGGTCCAGCAGATACGCAGTATTTT. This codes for CASSKGGPADTQYF.

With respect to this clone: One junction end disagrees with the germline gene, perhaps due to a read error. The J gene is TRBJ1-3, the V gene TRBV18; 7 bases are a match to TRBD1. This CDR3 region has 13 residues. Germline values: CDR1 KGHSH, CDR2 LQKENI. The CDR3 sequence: CASSPPSGGEPFF. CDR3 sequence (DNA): TGTGCCAGCTCACCACCGTCAGGGGGAGAGCCCTTTTTT.

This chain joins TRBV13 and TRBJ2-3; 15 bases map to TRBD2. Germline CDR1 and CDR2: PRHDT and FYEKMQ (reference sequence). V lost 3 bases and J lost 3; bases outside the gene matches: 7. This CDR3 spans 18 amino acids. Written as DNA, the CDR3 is TGTGCCAGCAGCTTCGGACTAGCGGGGGGGCTTGTGACAGATACGCAGTATTTT. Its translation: CASSFGLAGGLVTDTQYF.

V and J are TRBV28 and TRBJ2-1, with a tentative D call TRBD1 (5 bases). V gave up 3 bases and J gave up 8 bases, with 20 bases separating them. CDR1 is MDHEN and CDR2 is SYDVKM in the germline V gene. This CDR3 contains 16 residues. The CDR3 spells CASSFGRVWDQYEQFF. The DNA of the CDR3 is TGTGCCAGCAGTTTTGGCAGGGTGTGGGATCAATATGAGCAGTTCTTC.

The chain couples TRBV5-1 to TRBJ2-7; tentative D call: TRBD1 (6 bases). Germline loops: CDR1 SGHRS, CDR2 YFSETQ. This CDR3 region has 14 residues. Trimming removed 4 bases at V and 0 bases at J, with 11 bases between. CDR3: CASSPTGYSYEQYF. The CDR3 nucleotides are TGCGCCAGCAGCCCCACAGGGTACTCCTACGAGCAGTACTTC.

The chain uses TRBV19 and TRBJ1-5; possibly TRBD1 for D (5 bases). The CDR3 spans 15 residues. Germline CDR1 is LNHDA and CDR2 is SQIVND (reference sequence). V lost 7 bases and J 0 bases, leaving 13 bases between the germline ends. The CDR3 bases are TGTGCCAGTAATAGGGGCGGTTATAGCAATCAGCCCCAGCATTTT. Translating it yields CASNRGGYSNQPQHF.

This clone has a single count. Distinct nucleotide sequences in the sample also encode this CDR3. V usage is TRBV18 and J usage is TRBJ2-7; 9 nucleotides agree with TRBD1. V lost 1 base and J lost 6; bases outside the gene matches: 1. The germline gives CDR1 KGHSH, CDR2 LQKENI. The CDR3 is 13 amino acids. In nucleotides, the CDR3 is TGTGCCAGCTCACCACTGGACAGGGGCGAGCAGTACTTC. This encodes CASSPLDRGEQYF.

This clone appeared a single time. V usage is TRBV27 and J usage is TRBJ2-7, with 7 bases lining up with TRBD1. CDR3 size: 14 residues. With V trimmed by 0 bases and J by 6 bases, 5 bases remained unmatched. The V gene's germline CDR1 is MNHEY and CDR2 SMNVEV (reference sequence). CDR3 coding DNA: TGTGCCAGCAGTTTATCGACAGGGTTACCCGAGCAGTACTTC. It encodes CASSLSTGLPEQYF.

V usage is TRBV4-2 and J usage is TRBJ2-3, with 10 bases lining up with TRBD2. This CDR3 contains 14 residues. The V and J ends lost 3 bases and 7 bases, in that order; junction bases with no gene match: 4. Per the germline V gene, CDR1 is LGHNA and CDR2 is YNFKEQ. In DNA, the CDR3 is TGTGCCAGCAGCCAGAGCGGGGGGGGAAATACGCAGTATTTT. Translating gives CASSQSGGGNTQYF.

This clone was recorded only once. The CDR3 loop reads CSAIDRGRLNQPQHF. The CDR3 DNA follows: TGCAGTGCTATTGACAGGGGGCGCCTCAATCAGCCCCAGCATTTT. The J gene is TRBJ1-5, the V gene TRBV20-1; 10 bases fit TRBD1. Germline V gene data show CDR1 as DFQATT and CDR2 as SNEGSKA (reference sequence). CDR3 length equals 15 residues. V shed 4 bases, J shed 3 bases, and the junction held 6 bases outside the gene matches.

The CDR3 here is CATSDLQGDQPQHF. The DNA for the CDR3 is TGTGCCACCAGTGATTTACAGGGCGATCAGCCCCAGCATTTT. The rearrangement joins TRBV24-1 to TRBJ1-5, with D perhaps matching TRBD1 (6 bases). Germline loops: CDR1 KGHDR, CDR2 SFDVKD. Trimming shortened V by 1 base and J by 5 bases, and 8 bases separated the two germline ends. The CDR3 covers 14 residues.

The CDR3 spells CASSYSRASGDTQYF. CDR3 DNA: TGTGCCAGCAGTTACTCCCGGGCGTCGGGGGATACGCAGTATTTT. The chain links TRBV6-5 to TRBJ2-3; weak D call: TRBD2 (5 bases). The CDR3 extends over 15 amino acids. Germline values: CDR1 MNHEY, CDR2 SVGAGI. Trimming shortened V by 0 bases and J by 6 bases, and 13 bases separated the two germline ends.

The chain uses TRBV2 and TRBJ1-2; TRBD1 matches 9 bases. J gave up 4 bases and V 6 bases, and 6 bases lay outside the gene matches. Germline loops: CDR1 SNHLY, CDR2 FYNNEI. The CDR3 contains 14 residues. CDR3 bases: TGTGCCAGCAGCGGACAGGGGATCAGCTATGGCTACACCTTC. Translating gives CASSGQGISYGYTF.